This T cell receptor (beta chain) was retrieved from a study of Ad26.COV2.S vaccination and SARS-CoV-2 variants. Overall study: Of the COV1001 trial arms, the Ad26.COV2.S arm included the donor. Study observations and caveats: Total T cell responses were possibly underestimated by TCR breadth and depth analyses.

Libraries were prepared by immunoSEQ multiplex PCR; TCRdb keeps only in-frame clonotypes and omits some of them. The data contain a few hundred thousand clones, 75% to 90% of them singletons. Treatment reported: some 19 received Ad26.COV2.S at low or high dose, single or two shots; 5 received placebo; per-sample allocation not given. Sampling took place 63 days after the first vaccine or placebo injection. Boston hosted the donor, who was an adult aged 18-55 years. Points on this clone: The target antigen is unknown.

The clonotype originates from a person aged 18-60 years who received the Ad26.COV2.S COVID-19 vaccine or a placebo. This sample comprised peripheral blood, obtained in a trial of Ad26.COV2.S vaccine versus placebo.

The CDR3 region has the DNA TGTGCCAGCAGCCGCGGGGTGGGGGCCTACGAGCAGTACTTC. Its protein is CASSRGVGAYEQYF. The rearrangement links TRBV7-7 to TRBJ2-7, with D tentatively TRBD2 (6 bases). The V gene's germline CDR1 is SSHAT and CDR2 FNYEAQ (reference sequence). V was trimmed by 5 bases and J by 2 bases, leaving 13 bases between them. This CDR3 has 14 residues.